This TCR beta chain was recovered during a study of human T cells and chemical hapten exposure. Study conclusions and caveats: PT1 expanded TCR counts and patch test score correlated positively. TCRs exceeding 1 in 1000 frequency stayed unchanged with DPC sensitization.

The CDR3 is made up of 15 amino acids. The V gene end was trimmed by 0 bases and the J gene end by 4 bases; junction bases not matched to a gene: 5. Looked up from germline, CDR1 is SGDLS and CDR2 is YYNGEE. This clonotype was detected many times. Antigen: not known. The library put unique molecular identifiers onto individual cDNA molecules. TCRdb re-derived calls from the RACE reads in MiXCR, one entry per CDR3 protein. The repertoire holds tens of thousands of distinct CDR3 sequences, roughly 9.9% seen once, with 13% to 15% in the top ten. Time point defined: pre-sensitization, week 0. As for treatment: therapeutic diphenylcyclopropenone sensitization with weekly scalp DPC. Someone pulled total RNA out of unfractionated whole blood.

This rearrangement joins TRBV9 to TRBJ1-2, with 8 bases fitting TRBD1. This TCR was sampled from a woman aged 35 to 49 with alopecia areata. Some clones in this sample may be carry-over from other donors' samples. Specimen: whole blood, collected in connection with sensitization to the hapten diphenylcyclopropenone (DPC). CDR3 sequence reads: CASSVGTGWAYGYTF. As DNA, the CDR3 is TGTGCCAGCAGCGTAGGGACAGGGTGGGCCTATGGCTACACCTTC.